The 24 T cell receptor beta chains reported below all come from one sample, sequenced in a study of cytomegalovirus exposure and HLA in healthy donors (dated by TCRdb to 2016 to 2017). Libraries were constructed by the immunoSEQ multiplex PCR assay. A mixture of 60 forward primers for TCR Vbeta segments and 13 reverse primers for TCR Jbeta segments was used in the multiplex PCR. Sourced from immuneACCESS, this table was stored by TCRdb with only in-frame sequences that have V and J called. A share of the clones is absent; for the studies checked, an unresolved V gene accounts for under half, and the remainder has no known explanation. This sample's table contains around 110,000 clones. The ten largest account for around 7% of the sample. Material for sequencing was PBMCs. The source is a man aged 35-49 years in good health and CMV-seropositive.

The V gene is TRBV4-3, the J gene TRBJ2-1; tentatively, D is TRBD2 (5 bases). The CDR3 runs 16 residues. V shed 0 bases and J shed 4 bases, with 13 bases lying between them. CDR1 LGHNA and CDR2 YSLEER come from the germline V gene. In nucleotides, the CDR3 is TGCGCCAGCAGCCAAGATGTACTAGTAGGGTACAATGAGCAGTTCTTC. Translated, it gives CASSQDVLVGYNEQFF.

This sequence joins TRBV7-9 and TRBJ2-5, with TRBD1 identical over 7 bases. The V gene's germline CDR1 is SEHNR and CDR2 FQNEAQ (reference sequence). CDR3 length: 14 residues. The junction had 7 bases not matched to a gene; V was cut back by 4 bases and J by 5 bases. The CDR3: CASSSTLTGETQYF. The DNA of the CDR3 is TGTGCCAGCAGCTCTACATTGACAGGGGAGACCCAGTACTTC.

The chain has TRBV9 and TRBJ2-3, with 15 bases lining up with TRBD2. The CDR3 sequence is 17 residues long. Germline CDR1 reads SGDLS; CDR2 reads YYNGEE. Trimming cost V 3 bases and J 4 bases; bases outside gene matches: 6. CDR3 nucleotide sequence: TGTGCCAGCAGCGCCAGGACTAGCGGGAGGGCATCAGATACGCAGTATTTT. Protein: CASSARTSGRASDTQYF.

The chain joins TRBV2 to TRBJ2-4; 14 nucleotides align to TRBD2. This CDR3 comprises 19 residues. V shed 6 bases, J shed 3 bases, and the junction held 13 bases outside the gene matches. CDR1 and CDR2 from the germline V gene are SNHLY and FYNNEI. The CDR3 reads CASRLSRLAGGGGKNIQYF. The CDR3 DNA follows: TGTGCCAGCAGATTATCCCGACTAGCGGGAGGGGGGGGCAAAAACATTCAGTACTTC.

The rearrangement joins TRBV28 to TRBJ2-2, with 11 bases that match TRBD2. The trim removed 6 bases at V and 5 bases at J, leaving 11 bases unmatched. Per the germline V gene, CDR1 is MDHEN and CDR2 is SYDVKM. The CDR3 has 17 amino acids. Here the CDR3 DNA reads TGTGCCAGCAGGATCGGGACTAGCGGTCTACGGACCGGGGAGCTGTTTTTT. The encoded protein is CASRIGTSGLRTGELFF.

The rearrangement links TRBV6-1 to TRBJ2-7; 7 positions agree with TRBD1. The V and J ends lost 8 bases and 4 bases, in that order; junction bases with no gene match: 5. Germline V gene data show CDR1 as MNHNS and CDR2 as SASEGT. There are 12 residues in the CDR3. The chain's CDR3 is CASGQTGYEQYF. The CDR3 nucleotides are TGTGCCAGCGGCCAGACAGGGTACGAGCAGTACTTC.

J is TRBJ1-4 and V is TRBV18; 10 bases are shared with TRBD1. The junction had 3 bases not matched to a gene; V was cut back by 6 bases and J by 2 bases. This CDR3 has 15 residues. In germline, CDR1 is KGHSH, CDR2 LQKENI. CDR3 region: CASSRQGATNEKLFF. The DNA for the CDR3 is TGTGCCAGCTCTCGACAGGGGGCGACTAATGAAAAACTGTTTTTT.

The CDR3 DNA follows: TGTGCCATCACCACCACGGTTATTGGGACTAGCGGATTCACAGATACGCAGTATTTT. Its protein is CAITTTVIGTSGFTDTQYF. The rearrangement links TRBV10-3 to TRBJ2-3, with 11 bases identical to TRBD2. V lost 7 bases, J lost 2 bases, and 17 bases stayed unmatched. The CDR3 loop spans 19 amino acids. Germline values: CDR1 ENHRY, CDR2 SYGVKD.

The chain combines TRBV6-5 with TRBJ2-7; a possible D gene is TRBD1 (6 bases). CDR1 is MNHEY and CDR2 is SVGAGI in the germline V gene. The CDR3 covers 15 residues. Trimming took 2 bases from V and 3 from J, leaving 14 bases between them. The CDR3 protein is CASSYTVPTGYEQYF. The CDR3 nucleotides read TGTGCCAGCAGTTACACTGTTCCGACAGGCTACGAGCAGTACTTC.

The V gene is TRBV5-5, the J gene TRBJ2-2; D is perhaps TRBD2 (7 bases). The CDR3 extends over 16 amino acids. The V and J ends lost 3 bases and 4 bases respectively, with 16 bases between them. Germline values: CDR1 SGHKS, CDR2 YYEKEE (reference sequence). DNA of the CDR3: TGTGCCAGCAGCTCTTTCGGGGGGCTCGCCACCGGGGAGCTGTTTTTT. This codes for CASSSFGGLATGELFF.

The genes are TRBV7-9 and TRBJ1-4; perhaps TRBD1 as D (5 bases). Trimming stripped 0 bases from V and 5 bases from J, with 10 bases between. The germline CDR1 and CDR2 sequences are SEHNR and FQNEAQ (reference sequence). The CDR3 runs to 15 residues. CDR3 amino acids: CASSLANRKNEKLFF. Here the CDR3 DNA reads TGTGCCAGCAGCTTAGCGAACAGGAAGAATGAAAAACTGTTTTTT. The full variable domain, with the rest looked up from reference TRBV7-9 and TRBJ1-4, is DTGVSQNPRHKITKRGQNVTFRCDPISEHNRLYWYRQTLGQGPEFLTYFQNEAQLEKSRLLSDRFSAERPKGSFSTLEIQRTEQGDSAMYLCASSLANRKNEKLFFGSGTQLSVL.

The genes are TRBV4-3 and TRBJ1-1, with 7 bases identical to TRBD1. Germline V lookup: CDR1 LGHNA, CDR2 YSLEER. Trimming removed 3 bases from V and 5 bases from J; junction bases left unmatched: 9. This CDR3 is built from 15 residues. CDR3 in amino acids: CASSQLRGPGTEAFF. CDR3 bases: TGCGCCAGCAGCCAGTTAAGGGGGCCTGGGACTGAAGCTTTCTTT.

The rearrangement links TRBV9 to TRBJ1-2, with unresolved D. Germline loops: CDR1 SGDLS, CDR2 YYNGEE. The CDR3 runs to 13 residues. V was cut by 2 bases and J by 6 bases, with 11 bases left in between. CDR3 DNA sequence: TGTGCCAGCAGCGTCTCGGGGAAGGATGGCTACACCTTC. Protein sequence: CASSVSGKDGYTF.

The chain combines TRBV19 with TRBJ2-1; D gene uncertain. This CDR3 is 13 amino acids long. Trimming removed 6 bases from V and 6 bases from J, with 12 bases in between. CDR1 LNHDA and CDR2 SQIVND come from the germline V gene (reference sequence). The CDR3 DNA sequence: TGTGCCAGTAGGCGCACCTCCGGCAATGAGCAGTTCTTC. This gives the protein CASRRTSGNEQFF.

This chain joins TRBV2 and TRBJ1-4, with a tentative D call TRBD1 (5 bases). CDR3 length: 15 residues. Germline-derived CDR1 and CDR2 are SNHLY and FYNNEI. V lost 1 base and J 7 bases, leaving 13 bases between the germline ends. CDR3 residues: CASSEERGRGEKLFF. The CDR3 region has the DNA TGTGCCAGCAGTGAAGAACGAGGGAGGGGTGAAAAACTGTTTTTT.

This sequence joins TRBV6-6 and TRBJ2-1, with TRBD2 matching 10 bases. CDR1 and CDR2 from the germline V gene are MNHNY and SVGAGI (reference sequence). This CDR3 spans 14 amino acids. The J segment lost 7 bases and the V segment lost 7 bases, leaving 7 bases of the junction unmatched. CDR3 protein: CASTPLAGVNEQFF. CDR3 DNA sequence: TGTGCCAGCACCCCCCTAGCGGGAGTTAATGAGCAGTTCTTC.

The chain links TRBV18 to TRBJ2-5; D perhaps matches TRBD2 (6 bases). The CDR3 length is 14 residues. From germline, CDR1 is KGHSH and CDR2 LQKENI. Trimming pared 3 bases from V and 4 bases from J, leaving 12 bases between. CDR3: CASSPPTSRETQYF. As DNA, the CDR3 is TGTGCCAGCTCACCGCCTACTAGCAGAGAGACCCAGTACTTC.

The chain recombines TRBV11-3 with TRBJ2-5; TRBD2 might be the D (5 bases). Germline loops: CDR1 SGHNT, CDR2 YENEEA. The CDR3 has 12 amino acids. With 5 bases removed from V and 2 bases from J, the gap between germline ends came to 6 bases. The CDR3 DNA reads TGTGCCAGCAGCCGGACTCAAGAGACCCAGTACTTC. It encodes CASSRTQETQYF.

The V gene is TRBV4-1, the J gene TRBJ2-1; the D gene is possibly TRBD2 (5 bases). Germline V gives CDR1 MGHRA, CDR2 YSYEKL. The CDR3 has 15 amino acids. Between the trimmed V and J ends, which lost 0 bases and 8 bases, there was a span of 14 bases. The CDR3 protein is CASSQDEVGGYEQFF. CDR3 bases: TGCGCCAGCAGCCAAGACGAGGTAGGCGGGTATGAGCAGTTCTTC.

This chain connects TRBV5-1 to TRBJ2-7; 8 bases are shared with TRBD2. The CDR3 consists of 15 residues. The V gene end was trimmed by 2 bases and the J gene end by 11 bases; junction bases not matched to a gene: 15. Germline CDR1 reads SGHRS; CDR2 reads YFSETQ. The CDR3 sequence is CASSFTSGAFPVEYF. The CDR3 coding sequence is TGCGCCAGCAGCTTTACTAGCGGAGCCTTCCCAGTGGAGTACTTC.

The V gene is TRBV6-1, the J gene TRBJ2-1; weak D call: TRBD1 (6 bases). With 4 bases removed from V and 5 bases from J, the gap between germline ends came to 12 bases. The CDR3 covers 14 residues. CDR1 and CDR2 from the germline V gene are MNHNS and SASEGT. The CDR3 spells CASSVGQRNNEQFF. CDR3 nucleotides: TGTGCCAGCAGTGTTGGACAGCGGAACAATGAGCAGTTCTTC.

The rearrangement joins TRBV6-1 to TRBJ2-1, with TRBD2 identical over 8 bases. In germline, CDR1 is MNHNS, CDR2 SASEGT. This CDR3 contains 16 residues. J was trimmed by 2 bases and V by 4 bases; bases with no gene match: 7. The CDR3 DNA follows: TGTGCCAGCAGTGCCGATTTAGCGGGGACCTACAATGAGCAGTTCTTC. Its protein is CASSADLAGTYNEQFF.

The rearrangement links TRBV6-1 to TRBJ2-2; 14 nucleotides agree with TRBD2. Germline loops: CDR1 MNHNS, CDR2 SASEGT. The CDR3 is 19 residues long. V trimming: 4 bases; J trimming: 4 bases; junction bases outside the gene matches: 11. The CDR3 DNA reads as TGTGCCAGCAGTGCGTCCGGGACTAGCGGGAGAAGGGGCACCGGGGAGCTGTTTTTT. Protein sequence: CASSASGTSGRRGTGELFF.

The V call is TRBV19, the J call TRBJ2-1; the match to TRBD1 covers 9 bases. Germline assignment: CDR1 LNHDA and CDR2 SQIVND (reference sequence). The CDR3 is 14 residues long. The J segment lost 9 bases and the V segment lost 7 bases, leaving 10 bases of the junction unmatched. In DNA form, the CDR3 reads TGTGCCAGTACTGTGACAGGGGGAGCCTCTGAGCAGTTCTTC. Translated: CASTVTGGASEQFF.